This record concerns one T cell receptor (beta chain) sequence. The clone's antigen remains unknown. Within one base of it there is no much larger clone, and no base qualities were kept. The library came from the immunoSEQ multiplex PCR assay. The table was pulled from immuneACCESS by TCRdb, which kept in-frame rearrangements only. Such tables lose some clones; where checked, under half of the loss comes from unresolved V genes, and the rest has no known cause. Recorded for this sample are 95,000 to 100,000 clones; roughly 91% of them occurred a single time. The biggest ten clones account for roughly 7.7% of the sample. The CDR3 contains 12 residues, cysteine and phenylalanine counted. Only the CDR3 DNA stays, 36 bases, in frame from base 1. The germline ends are 5 bases apart after V is trimmed by 0 bases and J by 8 bases. CDR1 and CDR2 are drawn from the germline V gene: MNHEY, SVGEGT. This entry is derived from a study of control samples from healthy donors and cancer patients (dated by TCRdb to 2020 to 2021).

This TCR was recovered from a man between 25 and 39 years old in good health. The source material was blood. This receptor chain uses TRBV6-2 or TRBV6-3 and TRBJ2-1, with no D gene named confidently. The CDR3 is CASSYSRHEQFF. DNA sequence: TGTGCCAGCAGTTACTCGAGGCATGAGCAGTTCTTC.